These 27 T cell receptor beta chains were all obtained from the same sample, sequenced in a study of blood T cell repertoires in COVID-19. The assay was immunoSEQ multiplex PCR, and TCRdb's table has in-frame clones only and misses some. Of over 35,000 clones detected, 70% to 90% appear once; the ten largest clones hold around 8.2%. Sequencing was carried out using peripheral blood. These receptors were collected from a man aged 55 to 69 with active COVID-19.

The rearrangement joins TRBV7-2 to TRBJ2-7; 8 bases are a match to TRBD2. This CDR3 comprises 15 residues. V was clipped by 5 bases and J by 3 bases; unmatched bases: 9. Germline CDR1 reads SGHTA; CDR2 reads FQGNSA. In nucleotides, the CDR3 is TGTGCCAGCAGCGAAGGACTAGCCCAAGACTACGAGCAGTACTTC. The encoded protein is CASSEGLAQDYEQYF.

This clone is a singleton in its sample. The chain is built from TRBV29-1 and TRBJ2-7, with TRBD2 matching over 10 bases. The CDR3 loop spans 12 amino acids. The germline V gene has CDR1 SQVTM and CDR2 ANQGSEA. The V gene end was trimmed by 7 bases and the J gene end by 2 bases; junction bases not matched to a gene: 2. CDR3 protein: CSGTSGAYEQYF. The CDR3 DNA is TGCAGCGGGACTAGCGGAGCCTACGAGCAGTACTTC.

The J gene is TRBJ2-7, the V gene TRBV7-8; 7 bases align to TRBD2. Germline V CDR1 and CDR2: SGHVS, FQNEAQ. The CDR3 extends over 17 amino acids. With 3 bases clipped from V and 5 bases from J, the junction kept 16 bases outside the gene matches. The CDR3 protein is CASSLEALAGVRHEQYF. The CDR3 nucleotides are TGTGCCAGCAGCTTGGAGGCCCTGGCGGGAGTTCGGCACGAGCAGTACTTC.

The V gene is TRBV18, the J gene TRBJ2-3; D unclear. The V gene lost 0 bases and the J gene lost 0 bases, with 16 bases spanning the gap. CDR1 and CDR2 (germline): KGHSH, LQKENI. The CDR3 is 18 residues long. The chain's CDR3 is CASSPPRRGPSSTDTQYF. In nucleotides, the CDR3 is TGTGCCAGCTCACCACCGAGGCGAGGCCCTAGTAGCACAGATACGCAGTATTTT.

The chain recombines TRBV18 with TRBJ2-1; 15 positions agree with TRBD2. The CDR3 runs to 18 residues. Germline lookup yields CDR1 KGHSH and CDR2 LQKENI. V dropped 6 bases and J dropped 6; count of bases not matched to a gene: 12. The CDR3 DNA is TGTGCCAGCTCCCCAAATACAGGGGGACTAGCGGGAGGCAATGAGCAGTTCTTC. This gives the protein CASSPNTGGLAGGNEQFF.

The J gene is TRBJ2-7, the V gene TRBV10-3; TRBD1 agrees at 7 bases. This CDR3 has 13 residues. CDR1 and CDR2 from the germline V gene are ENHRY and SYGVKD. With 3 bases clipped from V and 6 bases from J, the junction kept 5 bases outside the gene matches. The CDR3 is CAISEGTAPEQYF. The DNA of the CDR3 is TGTGCCATCAGTGAAGGGACAGCACCCGAGCAGTACTTC.

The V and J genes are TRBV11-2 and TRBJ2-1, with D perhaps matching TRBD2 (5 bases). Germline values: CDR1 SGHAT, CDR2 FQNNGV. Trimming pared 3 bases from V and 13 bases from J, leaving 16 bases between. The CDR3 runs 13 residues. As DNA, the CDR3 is TGTGCCAGCAGCTTTCTAATCAGCAGCGGCCAGTTCTTC. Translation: CASSFLISSGQFF.

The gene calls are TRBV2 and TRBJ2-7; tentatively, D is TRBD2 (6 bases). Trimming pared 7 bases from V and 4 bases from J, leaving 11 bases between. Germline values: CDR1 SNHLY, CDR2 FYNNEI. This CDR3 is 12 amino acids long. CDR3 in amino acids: CASNRRDYEQYF. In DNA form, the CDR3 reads TGTGCCAGCAACAGGAGGGATTACGAGCAGTACTTC.

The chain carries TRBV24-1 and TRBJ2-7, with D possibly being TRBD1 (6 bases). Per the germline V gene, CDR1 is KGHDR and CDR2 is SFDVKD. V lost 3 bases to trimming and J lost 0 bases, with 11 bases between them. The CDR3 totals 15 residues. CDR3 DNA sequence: TGTGCCACCAGTGATGTGAAGGACAGCTCCTACGAGCAGTACTTC. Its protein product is CATSDVKDSSYEQYF.

The chain's CDR3 is CASSEIGTGPSYGYTF. The CDR3 region has the DNA TGTGCCAGCAGTGAAATAGGGACAGGACCTTCCTATGGCTACACCTTC. The rearrangement uses TRBV6-1 and TRBJ1-2; 8 bases map to TRBD1. The germline gives CDR1 MNHNS, CDR2 SASEGT. The CDR3 is 16 amino acids. V shed 2 bases and J 4 bases; nucleotides not matched to a gene: 9.

The CDR3 DNA reads as TGTGCCAGCAGCTTGGAGGGACTAGCGGAGAACACCGGGGAGCTGTTTTTT. Encoded protein: CASSLEGLAENTGELFF. The gene calls are TRBV5-7 and TRBJ2-2; 11 bases match TRBD2. TRBV5-7 is sorted into the ORF group, with uncertain function. This CDR3 is 17 amino acids long. Trimming at V came to 0 bases and at J to 1 base, leaving 2 bases not matched to a gene.

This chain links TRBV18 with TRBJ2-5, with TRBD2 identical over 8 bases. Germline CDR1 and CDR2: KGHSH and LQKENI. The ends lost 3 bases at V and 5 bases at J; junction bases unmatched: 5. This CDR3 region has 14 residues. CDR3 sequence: CASSPTSGRETQYF. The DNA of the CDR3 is TGTGCCAGCTCACCTACTAGCGGAAGGGAGACCCAGTACTTC.

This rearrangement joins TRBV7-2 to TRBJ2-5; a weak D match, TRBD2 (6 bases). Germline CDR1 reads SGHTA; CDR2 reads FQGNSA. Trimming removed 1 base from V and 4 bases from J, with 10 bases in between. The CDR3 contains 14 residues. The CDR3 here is CASSLDRAGETQYF. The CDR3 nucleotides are TGTGCCAGCAGCTTAGATCGAGCGGGAGAGACCCAGTACTTC.

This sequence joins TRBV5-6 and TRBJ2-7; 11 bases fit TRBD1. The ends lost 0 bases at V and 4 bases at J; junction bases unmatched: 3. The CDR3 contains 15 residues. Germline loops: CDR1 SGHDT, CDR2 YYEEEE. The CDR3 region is CASSLAGTGGYEQYF. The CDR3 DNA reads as TGTGCCAGCAGCTTGGCGGGGACAGGGGGTTACGAGCAGTACTTC.

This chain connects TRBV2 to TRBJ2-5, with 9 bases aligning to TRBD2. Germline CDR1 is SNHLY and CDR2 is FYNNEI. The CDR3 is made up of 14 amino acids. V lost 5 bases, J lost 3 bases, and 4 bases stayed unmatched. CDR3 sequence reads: CASSSRLAEETQYF. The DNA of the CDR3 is TGTGCCAGCAGTTCTAGACTAGCGGAAGAGACCCAGTACTTC.

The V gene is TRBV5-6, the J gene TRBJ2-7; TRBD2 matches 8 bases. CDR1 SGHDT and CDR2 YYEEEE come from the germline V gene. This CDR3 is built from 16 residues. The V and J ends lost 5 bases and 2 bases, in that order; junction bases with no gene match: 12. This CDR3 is CASRPRRLAGPYEQYF. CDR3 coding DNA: TGTGCCAGCAGACCTAGGCGGCTAGCGGGCCCCTACGAGCAGTACTTC.

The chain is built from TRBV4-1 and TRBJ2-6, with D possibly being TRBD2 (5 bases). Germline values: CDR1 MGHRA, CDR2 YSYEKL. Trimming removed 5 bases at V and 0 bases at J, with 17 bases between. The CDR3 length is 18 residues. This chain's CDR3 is CASSEEGEGFSGANVLTF. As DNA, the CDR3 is TGCGCCAGCAGCGAGGAAGGAGAGGGCTTCTCTGGGGCCAACGTCCTGACTTTC.

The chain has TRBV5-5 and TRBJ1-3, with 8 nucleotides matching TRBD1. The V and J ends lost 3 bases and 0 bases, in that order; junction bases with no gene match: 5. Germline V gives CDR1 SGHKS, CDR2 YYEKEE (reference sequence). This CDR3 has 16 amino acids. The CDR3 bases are TGTGCCAGCAGCTGGGGACAGGACCGCTCTGGAAACACCATATATTTT. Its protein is CASSWGQDRSGNTIYF.

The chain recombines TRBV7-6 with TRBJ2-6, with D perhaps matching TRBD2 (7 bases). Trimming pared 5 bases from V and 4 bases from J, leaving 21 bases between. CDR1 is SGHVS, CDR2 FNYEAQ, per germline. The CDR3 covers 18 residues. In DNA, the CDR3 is TGTGCCAGCAGCCCCATCGGGGGGCTGGTTCTGGGGGCCAACGTCCTGACTTTC. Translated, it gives CASSPIGGLVLGANVLTF. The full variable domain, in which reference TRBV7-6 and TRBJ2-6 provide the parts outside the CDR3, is GAGVSQSPRYKVTKRGQDVALRCDPISGHVSLYWYRQALGQGPEFLTYFNYEAQQDKSGLPNDRFSAERPEGSISTLTIQRTEQRDSAMYRCASSPIGGLVLGANVLTFGAGSRLTVL.

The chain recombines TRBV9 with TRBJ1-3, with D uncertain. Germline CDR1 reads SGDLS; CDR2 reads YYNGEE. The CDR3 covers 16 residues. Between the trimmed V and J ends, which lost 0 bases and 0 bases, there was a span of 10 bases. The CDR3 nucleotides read TGTGCCAGCAGCGTAGCGGCAGGTCTCTCTGGAAACACCATATATTTT. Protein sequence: CASSVAAGLSGNTIYF.

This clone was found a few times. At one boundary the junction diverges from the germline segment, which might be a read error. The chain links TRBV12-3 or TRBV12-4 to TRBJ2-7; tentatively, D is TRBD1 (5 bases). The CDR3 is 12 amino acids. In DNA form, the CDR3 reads TGTGCCAGCAGTCCCCGAACAGGCCCCCGAAACTTC. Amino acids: CASSPRTGPRNF.

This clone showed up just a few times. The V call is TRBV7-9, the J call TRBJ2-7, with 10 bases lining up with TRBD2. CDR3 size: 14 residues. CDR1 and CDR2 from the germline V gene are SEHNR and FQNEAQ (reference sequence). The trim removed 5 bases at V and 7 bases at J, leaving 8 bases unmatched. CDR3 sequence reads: CASSRSGGPREQYF. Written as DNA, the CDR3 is TGTGCCAGCAGCCGTAGCGGGGGGCCCCGGGAGCAGTACTTC.

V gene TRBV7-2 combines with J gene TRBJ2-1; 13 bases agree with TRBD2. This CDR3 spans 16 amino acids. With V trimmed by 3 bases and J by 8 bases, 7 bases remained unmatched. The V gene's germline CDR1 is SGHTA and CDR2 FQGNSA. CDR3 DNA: TGTGCCAGCAGCTTGCCTCCGGGACTAGCGGGATATGAGCAGTTCTTC. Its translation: CASSLPPGLAGYEQFF.

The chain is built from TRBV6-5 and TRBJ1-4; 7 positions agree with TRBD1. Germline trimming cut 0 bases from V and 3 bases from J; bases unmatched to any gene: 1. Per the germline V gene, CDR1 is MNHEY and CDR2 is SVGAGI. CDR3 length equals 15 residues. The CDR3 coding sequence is TGTGCCAGCAGTTACTCGGGACAGCCTAATGAAAAACTGTTTTTT. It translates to CASSYSGQPNEKLFF.

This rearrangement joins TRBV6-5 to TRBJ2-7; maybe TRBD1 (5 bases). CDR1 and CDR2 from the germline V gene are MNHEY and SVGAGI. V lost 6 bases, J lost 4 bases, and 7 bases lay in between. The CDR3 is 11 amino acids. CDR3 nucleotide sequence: TGTGCCAGCAGAACAGGATACGAGCAGTACTTC. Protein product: CASRTGYEQYF.

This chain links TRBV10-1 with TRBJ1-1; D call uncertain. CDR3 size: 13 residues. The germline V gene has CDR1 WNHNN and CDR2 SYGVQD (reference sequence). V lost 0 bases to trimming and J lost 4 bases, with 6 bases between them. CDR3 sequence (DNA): TGCGCCAGCAGTGAGTCTTCGGGCACTGAAGCTTTCTTT. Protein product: CASSESSGTEAFF.

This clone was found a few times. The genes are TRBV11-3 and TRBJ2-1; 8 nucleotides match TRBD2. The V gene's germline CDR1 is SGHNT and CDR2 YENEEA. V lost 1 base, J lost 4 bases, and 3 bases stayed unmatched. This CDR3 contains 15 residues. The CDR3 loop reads CASSLGTSTYNEQFF. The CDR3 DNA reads TGTGCCAGCAGCTTAGGGACTAGCACATACAATGAGCAGTTCTTC.